Listed below are T cell receptor beta chains from one sample, sequenced in a study of CD4 T cell repertoires in COVID-19. This table comes from immunoSEQ multiplex PCR, and its TCRdb copy is limited to in-frame clones, with some not included. The sample lists over 75,000 clones, around four fifths occurring once. Sequenced here: CD4+ T cells from peripheral blood, sampled after recovery from COVID-19. These receptors came from a human donor who had COVID-19. The CDR3 runs from the conserved cysteine through the conserved F or W. Each record gives: J gene, clone size, V gene, D gene, CDR3 protein, CDR3 DNA. D genes are given only for firm matches. Where a row states a size, it is once, few, many or the class of an expanded clone; other rows omit it.

>TRBJ2-3|once|TRBV5-1|TRBD2
CASRPAGVAGTDTQYF
TGCGCCAGCAGACCAGCGGGGGTCGCCGGCACAGATACGCAGTATTTT
>TRBJ2-2|-|TRBV5-6|TRBD2
CASSRTSGAPWGTGELFF
TGTGCCAGCAGTCGGACTAGCGGGGCCCCTTGGGGGACCGGGGAGCTGTTTTTT
>TRBJ1-4|-|TRBV9|-
CASSVQAWGTNEKLFF
TGTGCCAGCAGCGTACAAGCGTGGGGCACTAATGAAAAACTGTTTTTT
>TRBJ2-5|-|TRBV20-1|TRBD1
CSASGTGGSETQYF
TGCAGTGCTAGTGGGACAGGGGGTAGCGAGACCCAGTACTTC
>TRBJ1-4|-|TRBV19|-
CASSGGSNEKLFF
TGTGCCAGTAGTGGCGGGAGTAATGAAAAACTGTTTTTT
>TRBJ2-7|-|TRBV10-1|-
CASSESRVAGAVQYF
TGCGCCAGCAGTGAGTCCCGGGTGGCAGGAGCTGTGCAGTACTTC
>TRBJ1-2|once|TRBV15|-
CATSSRGGNYGYTF
TGTGCCACCAGCAGCCGGGGGGGGAACTATGGCTACACCTTC
>TRBJ2-1|-|TRBV11-3|-
CASSSPGNEQFF
TGTGCCAGCAGTTCTCCAGGAAATGAGCAGTTCTTC
>TRBJ1-1|-|TRBV29-1|-
CSGNRGTEAFF
TGCAGCGGGAACAGAGGAACTGAAGCTTTCTTT
>TRBJ2-7|-|TRBV5-1|TRBD1
CASSLGGTETYEQYF
TGCGCCAGCAGCTTGGGTGGGACAGAAACCTACGAGCAGTACTTC
>TRBJ1-1|-|TRBV28|-
CASSTSPGGGIPWEAFF
TGTGCCAGCAGTACCTCCCCGGGGGGGGGAATACCTTGGGAAGCTTTCTTT